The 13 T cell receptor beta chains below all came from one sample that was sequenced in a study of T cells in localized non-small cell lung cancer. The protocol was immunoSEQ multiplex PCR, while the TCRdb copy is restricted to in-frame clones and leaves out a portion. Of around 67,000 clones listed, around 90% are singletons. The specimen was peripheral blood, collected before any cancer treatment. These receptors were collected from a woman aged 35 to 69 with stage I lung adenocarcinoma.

As DNA, the CDR3 is TGTGCCGGTGGAGAGGTTGGAAGCAATCAGCCCCAGCATTTT. Translation: CAGGEVGSNQPQHF. The chain carries TRBV19 and TRBJ1-5; D unclear. The CDR3 has 14 residues. V lost 11 bases, J lost 1 base, and 15 bases lay in between. Germline loops: CDR1 LNHDA, CDR2 SQIVND (reference sequence).

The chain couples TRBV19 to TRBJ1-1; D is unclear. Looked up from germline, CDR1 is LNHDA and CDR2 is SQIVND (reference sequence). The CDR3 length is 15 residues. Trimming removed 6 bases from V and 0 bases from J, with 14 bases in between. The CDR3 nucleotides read TGTGCCAGTAGGGTCGGAACGTCCATGAACACTGAAGCTTTCTTT. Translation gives CASRVGTSMNTEAFF.

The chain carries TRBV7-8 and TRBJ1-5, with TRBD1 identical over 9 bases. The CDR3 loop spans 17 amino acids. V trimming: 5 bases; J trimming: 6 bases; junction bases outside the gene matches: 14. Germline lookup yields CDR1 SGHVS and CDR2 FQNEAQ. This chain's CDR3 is CASSQGQGGVVGQPQHF. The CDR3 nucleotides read TGTGCCAGCAGCCAGGGACAGGGAGGGGTAGTAGGTCAGCCCCAGCATTTT.

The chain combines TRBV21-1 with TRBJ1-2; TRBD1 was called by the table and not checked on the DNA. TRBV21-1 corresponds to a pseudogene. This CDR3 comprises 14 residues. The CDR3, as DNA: TGTGCCAGCAGCACTGTCCCGGGACAGGGAGGCTACACCTTC. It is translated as CASSTVPGQGGYTF.

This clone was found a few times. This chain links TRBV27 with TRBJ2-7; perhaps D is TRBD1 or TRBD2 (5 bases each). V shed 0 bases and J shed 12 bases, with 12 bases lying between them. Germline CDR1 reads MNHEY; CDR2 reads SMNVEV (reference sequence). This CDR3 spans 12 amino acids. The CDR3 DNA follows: TGTGCCAGCAGTTTATCGAGGGACGTGTTGTACTTC. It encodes CASSLSRDVLYF.

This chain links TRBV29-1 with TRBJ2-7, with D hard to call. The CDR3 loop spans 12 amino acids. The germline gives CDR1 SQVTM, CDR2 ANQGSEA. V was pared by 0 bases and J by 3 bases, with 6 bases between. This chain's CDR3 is CSVEDGDYEQYF. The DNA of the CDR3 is TGCAGCGTTGAAGATGGGGACTACGAGCAGTACTTC.

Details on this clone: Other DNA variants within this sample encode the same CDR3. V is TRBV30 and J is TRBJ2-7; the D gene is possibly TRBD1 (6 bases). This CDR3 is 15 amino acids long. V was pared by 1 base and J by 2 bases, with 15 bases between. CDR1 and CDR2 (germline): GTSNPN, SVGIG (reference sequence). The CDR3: CAWSGLATGTYEQYF. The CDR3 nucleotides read TGTGCCTGGAGTGGCCTTGCGACAGGTACCTACGAGCAGTACTTC. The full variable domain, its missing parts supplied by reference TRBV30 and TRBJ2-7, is SQTIHQWPATLVQPVGSPLSLECTVEGTSNPNLYWYRQAAGRGLQLLFYSVGIGQISSEVPQNLSASRPQDRQFILSSKKLLLSDSGFYLCAWSGLATGTYEQYFGPGTRLTVT.

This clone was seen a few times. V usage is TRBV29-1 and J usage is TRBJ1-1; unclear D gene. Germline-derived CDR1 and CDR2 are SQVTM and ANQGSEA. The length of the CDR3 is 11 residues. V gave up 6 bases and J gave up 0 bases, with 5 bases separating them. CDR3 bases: TGCAGCGTGGAGTTGAACACTGAAGCTTTCTTT. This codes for CSVELNTEAFF.

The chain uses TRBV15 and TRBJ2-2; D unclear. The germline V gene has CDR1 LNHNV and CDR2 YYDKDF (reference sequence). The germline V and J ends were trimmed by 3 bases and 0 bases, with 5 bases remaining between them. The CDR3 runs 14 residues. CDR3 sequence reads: CATSRSSNTGELFF. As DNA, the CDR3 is TGTGCCACCAGCAGGAGTTCGAACACCGGGGAGCTGTTTTTT.

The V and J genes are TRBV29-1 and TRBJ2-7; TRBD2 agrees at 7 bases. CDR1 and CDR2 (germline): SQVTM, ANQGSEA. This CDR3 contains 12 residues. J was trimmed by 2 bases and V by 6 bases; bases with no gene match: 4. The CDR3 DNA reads TGCAGCGTACTCAGCGGGACCTACGAGCAGTACTTC. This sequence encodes CSVLSGTYEQYF.

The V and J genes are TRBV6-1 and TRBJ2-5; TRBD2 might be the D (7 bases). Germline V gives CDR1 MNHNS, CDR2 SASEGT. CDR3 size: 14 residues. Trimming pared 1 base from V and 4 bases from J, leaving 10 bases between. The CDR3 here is CASSEVGGGETQYF. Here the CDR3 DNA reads TGTGCCAGCAGTGAAGTAGGGGGGGGAGAGACCCAGTACTTC.

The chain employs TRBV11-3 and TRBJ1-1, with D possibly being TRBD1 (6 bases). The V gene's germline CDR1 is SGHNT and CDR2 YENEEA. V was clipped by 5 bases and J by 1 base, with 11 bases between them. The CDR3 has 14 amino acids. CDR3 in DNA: TGTGCCAGCAGCCCAGGGGAGGAGAACACTGAAGCTTTCTTT. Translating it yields CASSPGEENTEAFF.

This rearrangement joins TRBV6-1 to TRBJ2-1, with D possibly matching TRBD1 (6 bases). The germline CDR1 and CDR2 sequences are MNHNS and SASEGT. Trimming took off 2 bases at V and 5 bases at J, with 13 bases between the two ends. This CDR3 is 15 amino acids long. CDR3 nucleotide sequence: TGTGCCAGCAGTGAATTCCAGGGGTCCCACAATGAGCAGTTCTTC. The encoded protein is CASSEFQGSHNEQFF.